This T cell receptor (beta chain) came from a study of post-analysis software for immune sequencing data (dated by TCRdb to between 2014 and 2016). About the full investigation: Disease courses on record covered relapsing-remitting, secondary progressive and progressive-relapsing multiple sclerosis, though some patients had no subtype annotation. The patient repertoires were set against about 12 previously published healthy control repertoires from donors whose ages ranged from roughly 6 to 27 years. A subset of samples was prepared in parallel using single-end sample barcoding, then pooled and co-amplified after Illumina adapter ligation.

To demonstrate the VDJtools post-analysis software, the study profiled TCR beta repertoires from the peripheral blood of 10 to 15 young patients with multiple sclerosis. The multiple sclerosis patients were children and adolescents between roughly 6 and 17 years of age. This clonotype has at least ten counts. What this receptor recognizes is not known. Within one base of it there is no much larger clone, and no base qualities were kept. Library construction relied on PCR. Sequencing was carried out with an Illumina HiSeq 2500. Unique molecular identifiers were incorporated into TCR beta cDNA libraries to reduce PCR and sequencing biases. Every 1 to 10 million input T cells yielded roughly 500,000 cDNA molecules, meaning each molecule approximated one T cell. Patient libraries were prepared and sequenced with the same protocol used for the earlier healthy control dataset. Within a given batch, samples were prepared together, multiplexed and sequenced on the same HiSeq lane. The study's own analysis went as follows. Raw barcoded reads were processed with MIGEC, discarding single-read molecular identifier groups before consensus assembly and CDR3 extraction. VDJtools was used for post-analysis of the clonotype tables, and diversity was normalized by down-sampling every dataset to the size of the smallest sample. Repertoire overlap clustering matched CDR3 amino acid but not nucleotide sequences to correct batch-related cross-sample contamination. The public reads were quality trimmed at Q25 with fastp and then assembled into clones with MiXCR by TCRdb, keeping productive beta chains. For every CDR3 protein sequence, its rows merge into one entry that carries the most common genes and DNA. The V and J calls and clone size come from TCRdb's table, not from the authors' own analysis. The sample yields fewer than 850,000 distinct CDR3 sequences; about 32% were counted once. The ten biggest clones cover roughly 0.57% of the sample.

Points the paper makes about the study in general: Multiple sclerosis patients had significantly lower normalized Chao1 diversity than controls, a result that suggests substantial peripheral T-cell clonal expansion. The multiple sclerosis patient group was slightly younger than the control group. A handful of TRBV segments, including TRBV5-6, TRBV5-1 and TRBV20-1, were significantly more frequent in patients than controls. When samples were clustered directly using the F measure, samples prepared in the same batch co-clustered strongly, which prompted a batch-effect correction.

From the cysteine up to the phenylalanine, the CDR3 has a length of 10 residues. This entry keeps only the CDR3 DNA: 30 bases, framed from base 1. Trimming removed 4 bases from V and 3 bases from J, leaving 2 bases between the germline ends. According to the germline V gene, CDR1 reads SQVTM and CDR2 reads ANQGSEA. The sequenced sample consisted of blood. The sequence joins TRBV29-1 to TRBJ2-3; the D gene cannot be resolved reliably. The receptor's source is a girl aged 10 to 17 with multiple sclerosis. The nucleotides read TGCAGCGTTGGGACAGATACGCAGTATTTT. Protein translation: CSVGTDTQYF.